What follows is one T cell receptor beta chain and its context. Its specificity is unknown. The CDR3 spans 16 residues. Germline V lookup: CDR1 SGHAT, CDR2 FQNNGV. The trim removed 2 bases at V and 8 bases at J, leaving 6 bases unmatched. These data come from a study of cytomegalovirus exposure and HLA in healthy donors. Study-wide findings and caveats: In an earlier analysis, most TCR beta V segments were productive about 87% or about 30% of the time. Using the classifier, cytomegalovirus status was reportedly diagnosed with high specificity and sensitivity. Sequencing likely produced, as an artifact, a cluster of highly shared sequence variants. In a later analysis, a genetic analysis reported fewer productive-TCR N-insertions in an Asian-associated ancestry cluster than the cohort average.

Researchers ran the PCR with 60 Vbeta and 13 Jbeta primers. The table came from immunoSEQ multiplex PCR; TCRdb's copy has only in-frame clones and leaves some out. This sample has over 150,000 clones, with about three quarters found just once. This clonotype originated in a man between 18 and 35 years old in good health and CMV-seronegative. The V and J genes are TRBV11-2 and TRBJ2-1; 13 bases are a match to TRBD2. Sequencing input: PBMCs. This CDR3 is CASSLLGLAGVDEQFF. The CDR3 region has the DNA TGTGCCAGCAGCTTATTAGGACTAGCGGGAGTTGATGAGCAGTTCTTC.